The rows below give T cell receptor beta chains drawn from one sample of a study of T cells in Graves' hyperthyroidism and ophthalmopathy. TCRdb passed the multiplex PCR reads through MiXCR, listing each CDR3 protein once. The repertoire has over 550,000 distinct CDR3 sequences, about a sixth of them found once; the top ten carry about 20%. The sample consisted of blood. The receptor set was obtained from a woman aged 18-29 years with Graves' hyperthyroidism. CDR3s include the opening cysteine and the closing phenylalanine or tryptophan. The D gene is left open where the match is weak. The size entry is marked missing in some rows and otherwise reads once, few, many or a size class.

D: TRBD1; V: TRBV28; J: TRBJ1-5; size: medium-sized; CDR3: CAIRGQGRKSNQPQHF; DNA: TGTGCCATCCGAGGACAGGGAAGGAAGAGCAATCAGCCCCAGCATTTT
D: TRBD1; V: TRBV10-1; J: TRBJ2-5; size: few; CDR3: CASSESGQGRETQYF; DNA: TGCGCCAGCAGTGAGTCGGGACAGGGGAGAGAGACCCAGTACTTC
D: .; V: TRBV10-2; J: TRBJ1-1; size: .; CDR3: CASSEQWAEAFF; DNA: TGCGCCAGCAGTGAGCAGTGGGCTGAAGCTTTCTTT
D: TRBD1; V: TRBV2; J: TRBJ1-2; size: many; CDR3: CASGAGGSLSYGYTF; DNA: TGTGCCAGCGGGGCAGGGGGGTCCCTTTCATATGGCTACACCTTC
D: .; V: TRBV20-1; J: TRBJ2-1; size: many; CDR3: CSASPSMAPQFF; DNA: TGCAGTGCTAGCCCCTCTATGGCGCCGCAGTTCTTC
D: TRBD1; V: TRBV6-1; J: TRBJ1-1; size: .; CDR3: CASSEWDREGTEAFF; DNA: TGTGCCAGCAGTGAATGGGACAGGGAGGGCACTGAAGCTTTCTTT
D: TRBD2; V: TRBV20-1; J: TRBJ2-1; size: .; CDR3: CSAEDRGTSGRPSTLLEQFF; DNA: TGCAGTGCTGAAGACCGCGGGACTAGCGGGAGGCCCTCAACCCTTCTGGAGCAGTTCTTC
D: TRBD2; V: TRBV20-1; J: TRBJ2-5; size: few; CDR3: CSASGLAWETQYF; DNA: TGCAGTGCTTCGGGACTAGCATGGGAGACCCAGTACTTC
D: .; V: TRBV20-1; J: TRBJ2-1; size: .; CDR3: CSARAPGGTDHYNEQFF; DNA: TGCAGTGCTAGGGCCCCCGGCGGGACGGATCACTACAATGAGCAGTTCTTC
D: .; V: TRBV3-1; J: TRBJ2-3; size: many; CDR3: CASSQVRSGITDTQYF; DNA: TGTGCCAGCAGCCAAGTCCGGAGCGGAATAACAGATACGCAGTATTTT
D: TRBD1; V: TRBV9; J: TRBJ2-1; size: medium-sized; CDR3: CASSVPATGFAEQFF; DNA: TGTGCCAGCAGCGTTCCTGCGACAGGGTTTGCTGAGCAGTTCTTC
D: .; V: TRBV7-2; J: TRBJ2-3; size: .; CDR3: CASRLGRQPRDTQYF; DNA: TGTGCCAGCAGACTCGGGCGTCAACCTCGGGATACGCAGTATTTT
D: .; V: TRBV20-1; J: TRBJ2-3; size: many; CDR3: CSARADSTDTQYF; DNA: TGCAGTGCTAGAGCGGACAGCACAGATACGCAGTATTTT
D: .; V: TRBV5-1; J: TRBJ2-5; size: .; CDR3: CASSLSAESQETQYF; DNA: TGCGCCAGCAGCTTGTCGGCAGAAAGCCAAGAGACCCAGTACTTC
D: TRBD1; V: TRBV24-1; J: TRBJ2-1; size: .; CDR3: CATERTGRLREQFF; DNA: TGTGCCACTGAAAGGACAGGGAGGCTTAGGGAGCAGTTCTTC
D: .; V: TRBV7-2; J: TRBJ2-3; size: many; CDR3: CASAYGLDTQYF; DNA: TGTGCCAGCGCCTACGGGCTAGATACGCAGTATTTT
D: .; V: TRBV10-1; J: TRBJ2-2; size: .; CDR3: CASCKEGSVGELFF; DNA: TGCGCCAGCTGCAAAGAGGGTAGCGTCGGGGAGCTGTTTTTT
D: .; V: TRBV2; J: TRBJ1-2; size: many; CDR3: CASSEGAPALDYGYTF; DNA: TGTGCCAGCAGTGAAGGGGCGCCCGCCTTGGACTATGGCTACACCTTC